This record covers a single T cell receptor beta chain. The entry originates in a study of blood T cell repertoires in COVID-19. TCRdb's table, derived via immunoSEQ multiplex PCR, lists solely in-frame clones and lacks some. Here the sample spans approximately 350,000 clones, more than 80% being singletons. The ends lost 4 bases at V and 0 bases at J; junction bases unmatched: 9. Germline-derived CDR1 and CDR2 are SGHRS and YFSETQ. This CDR3 region has 16 residues. Recovery among Cohort 3 donors was established by two negative PCRs, clearance, or symptom resolution. The chain recombines TRBV5-1 with TRBJ1-1; 7 nucleotides match TRBD1. The sample comprised PBMCs or T cells enriched from blood (not recorded which). The sequence was obtained from a man aged 18 to 29 who had recovered from COVID-19. As DNA, the CDR3 is TGCGCCAGCAGCCTAGGGACAGCTTTAATGAACACTGAAGCTTTCTTT. Amino acids: CASSLGTALMNTEAFF.